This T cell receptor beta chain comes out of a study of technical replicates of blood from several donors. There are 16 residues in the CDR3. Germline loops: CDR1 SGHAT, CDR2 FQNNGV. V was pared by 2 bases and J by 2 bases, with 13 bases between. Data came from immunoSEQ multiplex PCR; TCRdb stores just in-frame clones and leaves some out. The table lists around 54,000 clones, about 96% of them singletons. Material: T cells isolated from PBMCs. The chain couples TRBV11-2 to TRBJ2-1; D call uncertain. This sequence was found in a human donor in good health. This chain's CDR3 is CASSLLRAETYNEQFF. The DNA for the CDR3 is TGTGCCAGCAGCTTACTGCGCGCTGAAACCTACAATGAGCAGTTCTTC. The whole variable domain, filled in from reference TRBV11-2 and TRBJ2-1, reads EAGVAQSPRYKIIEKRQSVAFWCNPISGHATLYWYQQILGQGPKLLIQFQNNGVVDDSQLPKDRFSAERLKGVDSTLKIQPAKLEDSAVYLCASSLLRAETYNEQFFGPGTRLTVL.